This T cell receptor (beta chain) was identified in a study of CD8 T cells in Susac syndrome. The CDR3 has 14 residues. The V and J ends lost 8 bases and 4 bases respectively, with 15 bases between them. Germline V gives CDR1 MNHNS, CDR2 SASEGT. TEMRA cells were enriched by FACS, while CD8+ and CD4+ T cells were obtained through a negative isolation that was performed magnetically. Reverse transcription of 0.5 to 1 ug RNA was performed with random hexamers. Amplification of TCR beta CDR3 used immunoSEQ multiplex PCR across 54 Vbeta and 13 Jbeta. TCRdb reprocessed the immunoSEQ multiplex PCR reads via MiXCR and lists one record per CDR3 protein. This repertoire shows approximately 160,000 distinct CDR3 sequences, under 95% found once; its top ten account for under 0.085%.

What was sequenced was CD4+ T cells from PBMCs. The TCR originated in a human donor in good health. The gene calls are TRBV6-1 and TRBJ2-1; D unclear. The CDR3 is CASQGWRNYNEQFF. In DNA form, the CDR3 reads TGTGCCAGCCAAGGATGGCGAAATTACAATGAGCAGTTCTTC.